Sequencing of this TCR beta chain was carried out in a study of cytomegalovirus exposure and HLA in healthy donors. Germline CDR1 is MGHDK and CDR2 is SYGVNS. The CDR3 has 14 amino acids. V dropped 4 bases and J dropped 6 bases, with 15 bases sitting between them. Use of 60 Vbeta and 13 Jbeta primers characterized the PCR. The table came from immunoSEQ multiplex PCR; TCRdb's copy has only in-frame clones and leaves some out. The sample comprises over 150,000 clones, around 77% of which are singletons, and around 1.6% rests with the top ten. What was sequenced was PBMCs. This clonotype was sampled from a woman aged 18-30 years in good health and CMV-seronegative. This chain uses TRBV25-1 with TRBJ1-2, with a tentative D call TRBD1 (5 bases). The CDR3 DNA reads TGTGCCAGCAGTGGGAAATCAGGGAATGATGGCTACACCTTC. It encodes CASSGKSGNDGYTF.